The clone carrying this T cell receptor beta chain was counted many times. This specimen comes from a study of early T cells in non-severe SARS-CoV-2 infection. The overall study: It was bulk RNA from unsorted whole blood that was sequenced, and the chains were unpaired.

In the library, individual cDNA molecules carried attached unique molecular identifiers. Via MiXCR, TCRdb re-called the 5' RACE reads, giving one row per CDR3 protein. The sample includes approximately 35,000 distinct CDR3 sequences, approximately 5% of them seen just once. The CDR3 consists of 14 residues. In germline, CDR1 is MNHNY, CDR2 SVGAGI (reference sequence). V was shortened by 3 bases and J by 6 bases, with 14 bases between the two germline ends. The chain has TRBV6-6 and TRBJ1-2; D is undetermined. Sequenced sample: whole blood. This TCR came from an adult who was a healthcare worker with PCR-confirmed SARS-CoV-2 infection or an uninfected control (not recorded which). This chain's CDR3 is CASSYVLGSNGYTF. The CDR3, as DNA: TGTGCCAGCAGTTATGTCTTGGGGAGCAATGGCTACACCTTC.